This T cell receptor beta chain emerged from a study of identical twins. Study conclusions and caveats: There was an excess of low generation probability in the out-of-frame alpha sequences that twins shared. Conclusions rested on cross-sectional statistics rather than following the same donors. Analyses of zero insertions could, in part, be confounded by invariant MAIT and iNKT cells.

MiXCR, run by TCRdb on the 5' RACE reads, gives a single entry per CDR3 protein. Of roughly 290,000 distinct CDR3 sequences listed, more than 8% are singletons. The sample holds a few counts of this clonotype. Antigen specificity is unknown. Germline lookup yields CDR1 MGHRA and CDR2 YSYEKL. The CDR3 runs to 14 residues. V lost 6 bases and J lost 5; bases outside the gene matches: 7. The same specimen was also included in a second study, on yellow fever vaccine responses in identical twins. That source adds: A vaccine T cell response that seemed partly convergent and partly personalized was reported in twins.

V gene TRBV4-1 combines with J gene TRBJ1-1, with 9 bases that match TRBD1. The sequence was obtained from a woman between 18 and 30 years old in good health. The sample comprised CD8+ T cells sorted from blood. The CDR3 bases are TGCGCCAGCAGATTAACAGGGGGCAGTACTGAAGCTTTCTTT. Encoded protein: CASRLTGGSTEAFF.